Each of the 21 T cell receptor beta chains below was sequenced from the same sample in a study of T cell changes during pregnancy in multiple sclerosis. Sequenced by immunoSEQ multiplex PCR; TCRdb stores in-frame clones only, minus some. The repertoire includes some 43,000 clones, roughly 91% of them detected once, and roughly 10% sits in the top ten. The specimen comprised CD8+ T cells from peripheral blood mononuclear cells, sampled in the first trimester of pregnancy. These receptors were taken from a female donor with multiple sclerosis, enrolled in a pregnancy study.

The chain couples TRBV5-6 to TRBJ1-2, with TRBD1 identical over 7 bases. V lost 4 bases and J lost 4; bases outside the gene matches: 4. Germline CDR1 reads SGHDT; CDR2 reads YYEEEE. The CDR3 runs 13 residues. The CDR3 DNA is TGTGCCAGCAGCCTGGGACAGATCTATGGCTACACCTTC. It yields the protein CASSLGQIYGYTF.

The chain links TRBV5-1 to TRBJ2-5; maybe TRBD1 (6 bases). Trimming took 0 bases from V and 5 from J, leaving 14 bases between them. Per germline, CDR1 SGHRS and CDR2 YFSETQ. The CDR3 length is 15 residues. CDR3 DNA: TGCGCCAGCAGCTTGGTAGGGGGTCCGGGGGAGACCCAGTACTTC. It translates to CASSLVGGPGETQYF.

The CDR3 coding sequence is TGTGCCAGCAGTGTCGGGAGGGAGCAGTACTTC. This sequence encodes CASSVGREQYF. V is TRBV27 and J is TRBJ2-7; 7 bases map to TRBD2. The CDR3 is 11 residues long. From germline, CDR1 is MNHEY and CDR2 SMNVEV (reference sequence). The V and J ends lost 5 bases and 7 bases, in that order; junction bases with no gene match: 2.

The chain links TRBV5-4 to TRBJ2-3; D unresolved. CDR3 length: 13 amino acids. CDR1 and CDR2 from the germline V gene are SGHNT and YYREEE (reference sequence). V lost 1 base, J lost 6 bases, and 9 bases lay in between. CDR3 amino acids: CASSLFIRDTQYF. In DNA, the CDR3 is TGTGCCAGCAGCTTGTTTATCCGTGATACGCAGTATTTT.

The rearrangement uses TRBV6-4 and TRBJ1-5, with D possibly TRBD1 on 6 matching bases. This CDR3 is 15 amino acids long. The V end was cut by 3 bases, the J end by 1 base, with 10 bases between. In germline, CDR1 is MRHNA, CDR2 SNTAGT. CDR3 in amino acids: CASSEQGGSNQPQHF. In DNA, the CDR3 is TGTGCCAGCAGTGAACAGGGTGGGAGCAATCAGCCCCAGCATTTT.

The count of this clone is one. The CDR3 is CSPPNGGGYTF. Here the CDR3 DNA reads TGCAGTCCTCCCAATGGGGGCGGCTACACCTTC. The rearrangement uses TRBV20-1 and TRBJ1-2; D possibly corresponds to TRBD1 (6 bases). Germline V gives CDR1 DFQATT, CDR2 SNEGSKA (reference sequence). CDR3 length: 11 residues. V dropped 8 bases and J dropped 8 bases, with 15 bases sitting between them.

The chain combines TRBV4-3 with TRBJ2-3; D is unresolved. The CDR3 covers 13 residues. Per the germline V gene, CDR1 is LGHNA and CDR2 is YSLEER. V lost 0 bases, J lost 4 bases, and 5 bases lay in between. CDR3 nucleotides: TGCGCCAGCAGCCAAGAATATCCAGATACGCAGTATTTT. This sequence encodes CASSQEYPDTQYF.

The chain employs TRBV7-3 and TRBJ2-1, with TRBD2 matching 7 bases. V was pared by 3 bases and J by 5 bases, with 7 bases of the junction left unmatched. CDR3 length equals 15 residues. Looked up from germline, CDR1 is SGHTA and CDR2 is FQGTGA. The CDR3 DNA follows: TGTGCCAGCAGCTTGGGTAGCGGGCCTAACAATGAGCAGTTCTTC. This translates into CASSLGSGPNNEQFF.

The rearrangement joins TRBV27 to TRBJ1-2; perhaps TRBD1 as D (5 bases). Trimming cost V 2 bases and J 4 bases, with 11 bases left between them. From germline, CDR1 is MNHEY and CDR2 SMNVEV (reference sequence). The CDR3 contains 14 residues. The CDR3 region has the DNA TGTGCCAGCAGTTTAACAGGAAACTTCTATGGCTACACCTTC. This codes for CASSLTGNFYGYTF.

The J gene is TRBJ1-5, the V gene TRBV7-8; the match to TRBD1 covers 9 bases. The germline V gene encodes CDR1 SGHVS and CDR2 FQNEAQ. This CDR3 has 17 residues. Trimming at V came to 0 bases and at J to 7 bases, leaving 10 bases not matched to a gene. This CDR3 reads CASSLAATGGAGQPQHF. CDR3 coding DNA: TGTGCCAGCAGCTTAGCCGCTACAGGGGGCGCAGGACAGCCCCAGCATTTT.

The V call is TRBV5-4, the J call TRBJ1-1; D might be TRBD1 (5 bases). Trimming shortened V by 3 bases and J by 0 bases, and 12 bases separated the two germline ends. The germline gives CDR1 SGHNT, CDR2 YYREEE (reference sequence). The CDR3 contains 15 residues. The CDR3 DNA reads as TGTGCCAGCAGCTCCTACGGGGGTCTGAACACTGAAGCTTTCTTT. Protein sequence: CASSSYGGLNTEAFF.

The V call is TRBV27, the J call TRBJ2-7; 11 nucleotides agree with TRBD2. The V segment lost 8 bases and the J segment 0 bases; nucleotides outside the gene matches: 12. The CDR3 extends over 17 amino acids. Germline CDR1 is MNHEY and CDR2 is SMNVEV (reference sequence). This CDR3 reads CASGVPGLAASSYEQYF. In nucleotides, the CDR3 is TGTGCCAGCGGCGTACCGGGACTAGCGGCGAGCTCCTACGAGCAGTACTTC.

V and J are TRBV13 and TRBJ2-7, with D possibly matching TRBD1 (7 bases). CDR3 length equals 16 residues. Per germline, CDR1 PRHDT and CDR2 FYEKMQ (reference sequence). Trimming took off 3 bases at V and 2 bases at J, with 17 bases between the two ends. DNA of the CDR3: TGTGCCAGCAGCTTGATTACAGGGGACTTTACCTACGAGCAGTACTTC. It encodes CASSLITGDFTYEQYF.

The sample holds a few counts of this clone. The J gene is TRBJ1-2, the V gene TRBV7-9; D uncertain. CDR1 and CDR2 from the germline V gene are SEHNR and FQNEAQ (reference sequence). Trimming removed 9 bases from V and 5 bases from J, with 28 bases in between. The CDR3 covers 17 residues. The CDR3 DNA is TGTGCCAGTGGGCCAAGGATGTTTGAAGTCCGGGAGTATGGCTACACCTTC. It is translated as CASGPRMFEVREYGYTF.

This clone was counted many times. The rearrangement joins TRBV9 to TRBJ1-1; 9 bases fit TRBD1. CDR3 length: 17 residues. CDR1 is SGDLS and CDR2 is YYNGEE in the germline V gene. V shed 0 bases and J 2 bases; nucleotides not matched to a gene: 8. CDR3 amino acids: CASSVGGTGLLNTEAFF. The CDR3 DNA sequence: TGTGCCAGCAGCGTAGGAGGGACAGGGCTCCTTAACACTGAAGCTTTCTTT.

This CDR3 is CASGPGLGQPQHF. CDR3 sequence (DNA): TGCGCCAGCGGTCCAGGGTTAGGGCAGCCCCAGCATTTT. This chain joins TRBV4-3 and TRBJ1-5; TRBD1 is a possible D gene (5 bases). CDR1 is LGHNA and CDR2 is YSLEER in the germline V gene. Trimming stripped 8 bases from V and 7 bases from J, with 15 bases between. The CDR3 sequence is 13 residues long.

V gene TRBV29-1 combines with J gene TRBJ2-1; 11 bases map to TRBD2. V lost 7 bases, J lost 5 bases, and 10 bases stayed unmatched. Germline V gene lookup returns CDR1 SQVTM and CDR2 ANQGSEA. There are 15 residues in the CDR3. The CDR3 nucleotides are TGCAGCGCTAAAACTAGCGGGAGCCCTAACAATGAGCAGTTCTTC. It yields the protein CSAKTSGSPNNEQFF.

The CDR3 bases are TGTGCCAGCAGCTTGGACCAGGGCAATCAGCCCCAGCATTTT. It encodes CASSLDQGNQPQHF. V and J are TRBV5-8 and TRBJ1-5; D gene unclear. Looked up from germline, CDR1 is SGHTS and CDR2 is YDEGEE. Trimming left V 0 bases short and J 2 bases short, with 6 bases between. The CDR3 loop spans 14 amino acids.

The chain uses TRBV10-2 and TRBJ2-2, with 8 bases matching TRBD1. The CDR3 contains 16 residues. Germline CDR1 reads WSHSY; CDR2 reads SAAADI. V was pared by 6 bases and J by 0 bases, with 6 bases of the junction left unmatched. The CDR3 DNA follows: TGCGCCAGCAGGGCCGGACAGGGCCCGAACACCGGGGAGCTGTTTTTT. Its translation is CASRAGQGPNTGELFF.

The chain uses TRBV6-1 and TRBJ2-7; D not certain. CDR1 MNHNS and CDR2 SASEGT come from the germline V gene. This CDR3 has 13 residues. The ends were cut back, 3 bases at V and 2 bases at J, with 8 bases in the middle. CDR3 residues: CASSEAETYEQYF. Here the CDR3 DNA reads TGTGCCAGCAGTGAGGCTGAAACCTACGAGCAGTACTTC.

The chain recombines TRBV4-2 with TRBJ2-3, with a tentative D call TRBD2 (6 bases). The CDR3 totals 17 residues. Trimming shortened V by 3 bases and J by 3 bases, and 19 bases separated the two germline ends. Germline CDR1 LGHNA, CDR2 YNFKEQ. CDR3 nucleotides: TGTGCCAGCAGCCAGGCGATCCGGGACTTCGGAACAGATACGCAGTATTTT. Its protein is CASSQAIRDFGTDTQYF.